This T cell receptor beta chain stems from a study of CD8+ T cells in alopecia areata. Study context: Affected scalp percentage determined the severity score of treated patients.

General observations from the study: When scalp samples are sequenced, resident alphabeta T cells of normal skin are also captured. Any link of baseline CD8+ expansion to response, resting on one nonresponder, remains uncertain. In scalp, tofacitinib significantly decreased clonality and expanded CD8+ clones among the top 100.

As for treatment: oral pan-JAK inhibitor, 5-10 mg twice daily. Extraction and reverse transcription of RNA yielded cDNA as the sequencing template. Method: immunoSEQ multiplex PCR; TCRdb's copy keeps in-frame clones and lacks some. The sample contains about 180,000 clones, about 53% of which appear only once. The sample holds a few counts of this clone. As yet, its antigen is unknown. This receptor was identified in a human donor with alopecia areata. This specimen consisted of CD8+ T cells sorted from blood, obtained at week 24, from a patient treated with tofacitinib.

CDR3 nucleotide sequence: TGCGCCAGCAGCCAAGATAAGACGACGGAGACCCAGTACTTC. The encoded protein is CASSQDKTTETQYF. The J gene is TRBJ2-5, the V gene TRBV4-3; D gene uncertain. The CDR3 is 14 amino acids. Germline V gene lookup returns CDR1 LGHNA and CDR2 YSLEER. V lost 0 bases, J lost 5 bases, and 10 bases lay in between.